This TCR beta chain was profiled in a study of T cell repertoires in cytomegalovirus infection (dated by TCRdb to about 2019). Broadly, across the study: Peptide stimulations targeted recently identified HLA-C-restricted CMV epitopes, whose presentation resists viral immunomodulation, together with well-studied HLA-B-restricted epitopes. Donor HLA type was relevant to the analysis, as public TCR beta signatures indicated carriage of CMV infection together with the matching HLA type. Findings and caveats that apply to the study as a whole: The ex vivo response was dominated by HLA-C-restricted CMV-specific TCR beta clonotypes, which also provided the single most frequent clonotype in two of eight donors. In both this cohort and an independent roughly 350-donor cohort, the cumulative frequency of public TCR beta family members distinguished carriers of CMV infection plus the relevant HLA type.

With respect to this clonotype: The antigen it binds to is not known. No base-level quality is on record; no much larger clone is a single base apart.

The CDR3, cysteine through phenylalanine, is 13 amino acids long. Here the CDR3 DNA is all that survives: 39 bases in frame from base 1. Trimming takes 3 bases from V and 8 bases from J, and the germline ends sit 13 bases apart. The treatment or condition tag for this specimen amounts to: in vitro stimulation with specific CMV peptide epitopes to enrich CMV-specific T cells. The listed sequencing device is Illumina HiSeq 1500. The public sequencing data were trimmed at Q25 with fastp and processed into clonotypes with MiXCR by TCRdb, which kept only in-frame beta chains. CDR3 protein sequences are deduplicated, and each keeps its most common genes and DNA. This sample gives under 450,000 distinct CDR3 sequences in total; about 32% of them show up just once. Of the sample, roughly 14% falls within the top ten clones.

The sequence links TRBV12-3 or TRBV12-4 to TRBJ1-2; TRBD1 is perhaps the D gene, given 5 matching bases. The material sequenced was cultured PBMCs, taken from culture after CMV antigen stimulation. This sequence originates from a human donor in good health (CMV status not recorded). Some clones in this sample may be carry-over from other donors' samples. In nucleotide form, the sequence is TGTGCCAGCAGTTTGAACGGGGGTGGCGGCTACACCTTC. It specifies CASSLNGGGGYTF.